This T cell receptor (beta chain) appears in the sequencing data of a study of control samples from healthy donors and cancer patients. The CDR3 is made up of 15 amino acids. V gave up 2 bases and J gave up 0 bases; unmatched junction bases: 1. Germline CDR1 reads SGDLS; CDR2 reads YYNGEE. The method was immunoSEQ multiplex PCR; TCRdb's version includes in-frame clones alone and lacks a portion of them. This table holds about 200,000 clones, 91% found once. This rearrangement joins TRBV9 to TRBJ2-2; 7 bases align to TRBD2. Material for sequencing was blood. The receptor comes from a man between 25 and 39 years old in good health. CDR3 DNA sequence: TGTGCCAGCAGCGTTCGGGGGGCGAACACCGGGGAGCTGTTTTTT. Its protein is CASSVRGANTGELFF.